This T cell receptor (beta chain) was identified in a study of CD8 T cells in Susac syndrome. Reverse transcription used about 0.5 to 1 ug RNA and random hexamers. From the immunoSEQ multiplex PCR reads, TCRdb called clonotypes with MiXCR, one entry per CDR3 protein. The sample lists tens of thousands of distinct CDR3 sequences; 85% to 95% were seen once. The germline CDR1 and CDR2 sequences are SEHNR and FQNEAQ (reference sequence). Between the trimmed V and J ends, which lost 5 bases and 5 bases, there was a span of 18 bases. This CDR3 has 15 amino acids. The TCR sequence derives from a human donor with Susac syndrome. J is TRBJ1-1 and V is TRBV7-9; D may be TRBD1 (5 bases). The material sequenced was CD4+ T cells from PBMCs. CDR3 residues: CASSALRVGGTEAFF. As DNA, the CDR3 is TGTGCCAGCAGCGCGTTAAGGGTGGGGGGAACTGAAGCTTTCTTT.